This T cell receptor (beta chain) was recorded in a study of blood T cell repertoires in COVID-19. A single count supports this clone. As handled by the study authors: Researchers report that nucleated cell counts were estimated from reference gene primer amplification. TCRdb's table, derived via immunoSEQ multiplex PCR, lists solely in-frame clones and lacks some. That table gives V, J and clone size, and the DNA gave D and trimming. The sample holds about 90,000 clones, around 86% seen once. This CDR3 has 14 amino acids. Germline V gives CDR1 SGDLS, CDR2 YYNGEE. Trimming removed 0 bases at V and 4 bases at J, with 10 bases between.

Sequenced sample: peripheral blood. The rearrangement joins TRBV9 to TRBJ1-1, with no clear D. The TCR originated in a woman in her seventies with acute or convalescent COVID-19. CDR3 bases: TGTGCCAGCAGCGTAGGAGGGTCCGGCACTGAAGCTTTCTTT. This codes for CASSVGGSGTEAFF.